The clone carrying this T cell receptor (beta chain) was found once. TCRdb's copy holds only in-frame clones and misses some; the assay was immunoSEQ multiplex PCR. The table lists some 1,600,000 clones, 95% to 99% of them singletons, with about 0.45% in the top ten. This entry comes from a study of shared clonotypes between healthy human individuals. V was trimmed by 2 bases and J by 3 bases, leaving 20 bases between them. Looked up from germline, CDR1 is MDHEN and CDR2 is SYDVKM. The CDR3 totals 18 residues. This chain links TRBV28 with TRBJ1-3, with D maybe TRBD1 (5 bases). Sample: naive CD4+ T cells sorted from blood. The subset here: CD45RA+ positively selected. This receptor was taken from a young man in good health. The CDR3 sequence is CASSLNLWRDRVGNTIYF. The CDR3 bases are TGTGCCAGCAGTTTAAACCTGTGGAGGGACCGGGTTGGAAACACCATATATTTT. Full variable domain (remainder filled in from reference TRBV28 and TRBJ1-3): DVKVTQSSRYLVKRTGEKVFLECVQDMDHENMFWYRQDPGLGLRLIYFSYDVKMKEKGDIPEGYSVSREKKERFSLILESASTNQTSMYLCASSLNLWRDRVGNTIYFGEGSWLTVV.